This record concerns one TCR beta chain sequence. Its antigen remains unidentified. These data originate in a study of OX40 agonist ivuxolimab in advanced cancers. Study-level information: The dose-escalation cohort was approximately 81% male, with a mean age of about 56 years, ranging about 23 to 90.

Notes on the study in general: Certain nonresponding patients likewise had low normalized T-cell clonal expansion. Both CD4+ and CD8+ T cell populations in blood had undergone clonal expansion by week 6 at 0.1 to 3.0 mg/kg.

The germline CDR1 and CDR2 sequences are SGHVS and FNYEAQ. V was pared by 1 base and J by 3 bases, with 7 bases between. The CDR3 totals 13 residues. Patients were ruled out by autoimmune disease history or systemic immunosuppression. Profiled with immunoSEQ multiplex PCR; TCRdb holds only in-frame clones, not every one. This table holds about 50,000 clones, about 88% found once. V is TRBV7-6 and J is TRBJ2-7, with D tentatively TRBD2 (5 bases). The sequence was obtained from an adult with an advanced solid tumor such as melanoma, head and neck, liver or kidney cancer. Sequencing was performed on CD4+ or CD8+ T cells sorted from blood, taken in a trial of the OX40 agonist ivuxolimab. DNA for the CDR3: TGTGCCAGCAGCTTAGGGGAGTTCTACGAGCAGTACTTC. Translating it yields CASSLGEFYEQYF.